The 15 T cell receptor beta chains presented below share a single source sample, sequenced in a study of OX40 agonist ivuxolimab in advanced cancers. TCRdb's table, derived via immunoSEQ multiplex PCR, lists solely in-frame clones and lacks some. The sample consists of about 76,000 clones, about 85% of them appearing once. Here the sequenced sample was CD4+ or CD8+ T cells sorted from blood, taken in a trial of the OX40 agonist ivuxolimab. These receptors were collected from an adult with an advanced solid tumor such as melanoma, head and neck, liver or kidney cancer.

The CDR3 sequence is CAWRVGQANSPLHF. In nucleotides, the CDR3 is TGTGCCTGGAGGGTGGGACAGGCCAATTCACCCCTCCACTTT. The V call is TRBV30, the J call TRBJ1-6; 8 nucleotides match TRBD1. The germline gives CDR1 GTSNPN, CDR2 SVGIG (reference sequence). This CDR3 is 14 amino acids long. The V gene end was trimmed by 3 bases and the J gene end by 7 bases; junction bases not matched to a gene: 5.

This clone was observed a single time. This chain uses TRBV4-2 with TRBJ2-3; 7 positions match TRBD2. Germline CDR1 LGHNA, CDR2 YNFKEQ. V lost 4 bases to trimming and J lost 0 bases; unmatched junction nucleotides: 1. This CDR3 spans 14 amino acids. In DNA, the CDR3 is TGTGCCAGCAGCCGTAGCGGGAGCACAGATACGCAGTATTTT. Protein: CASSRSGSTDTQYF.

On this clone itself: The identical CDR3 is also encoded by other nucleotide sequences in the sample. The genes are TRBV19 and TRBJ2-7; TRBD1 agrees at 8 bases. V trimming: 3 bases; J trimming: 4 bases; junction bases outside the gene matches: 2. This CDR3 is 13 amino acids long. Germline V lookup: CDR1 LNHDA, CDR2 SQIVND (reference sequence). Written as DNA, the CDR3 is TGTGCCAGTAGTATCAGACAGGGGTACGAGCAGTACTTC. It yields the protein CASSIRQGYEQYF.

The rearrangement uses TRBV10-3 and TRBJ2-2; 10 bases are shared with TRBD2. In germline, CDR1 is ENHRY, CDR2 SYGVKD. CDR3 length: 16 residues. The J segment lost 4 bases and the V segment lost 4 bases, leaving 6 bases of the junction unmatched. This CDR3 reads CAISGSGTSATGELFF. The CDR3 coding sequence is TGTGCCATCAGTGGCTCCGGGACTAGCGCCACCGGGGAGCTGTTTTTT.

This chain links TRBV5-4 with TRBJ1-1; TRBD1 agrees at 7 bases. In germline, CDR1 is SGHNT, CDR2 YYREEE (reference sequence). V was clipped by 4 bases and J by 4 bases; unmatched bases: 7. The CDR3 covers 14 residues. CDR3 sequence reads: CASSIQGWGTEAFF. CDR3 DNA sequence: TGTGCCAGCAGCATACAGGGGTGGGGCACTGAAGCTTTCTTT.

The V and J genes are TRBV4-3 and TRBJ2-5; D unclear. The CDR3 contains 17 residues. Germline lookup yields CDR1 LGHNA and CDR2 YSLEER. V lost 0 bases and J lost 2, with 16 bases in between. The CDR3 loop reads CASSQELLSIGQETQYF. CDR3 nucleotide sequence: TGCGCCAGCAGCCAAGAATTACTTAGCATAGGTCAAGAGACCCAGTACTTC.

The chain combines TRBV18 with TRBJ2-1; 8 nucleotides align to TRBD2. The V gene's germline CDR1 is KGHSH and CDR2 LQKENI. The V gene end was trimmed by 2 bases and the J gene end by 7 bases; junction bases not matched to a gene: 13. The CDR3 length is 17 residues. The CDR3 coding sequence is TGTGCCAGCTCACCATCCCAACCCTTAGCGGGATTGAATGAGCAGTTCTTC. Its translation is CASSPSQPLAGLNEQFF. The variable domain in full, completed from reference TRBV18 and TRBJ2-1, reads NAGVMQNPRHLVRRRGQEARLRCSPMKGHSHVYWYRQLPEEGLKFMVYLQKENIIDESGMPKERFSAEFPKEGPSILRIQQVVRGDSAAYFCASSPSQPLAGLNEQFFGPGTRLTVL.

This CDR3 reads CASSFGGVDRELNEQYF. Written as DNA, the CDR3 is TGTGCCAGCAGCTTCGGGGGGGTGGACAGGGAACTGAACGAGCAGTACTTC. This chain uses TRBV11-3 with TRBJ2-7; D is perhaps TRBD1 or TRBD2 (8 bases each). Germline V gives CDR1 SGHNT, CDR2 YENEEA. The CDR3 runs to 17 residues. V dropped 3 bases and J dropped 5 bases, with 23 bases sitting between them.

The chain is built from TRBV5-1 and TRBJ2-1; TRBD1 aligns across 7 bases. V lost 4 bases, J lost 2 bases, and 12 bases stayed unmatched. CDR3 size: 17 residues. Germline CDR1 is SGHRS and CDR2 is YFSETQ. The CDR3 DNA sequence: TGCGCCAGCAGCCAACAACCTCCCGGGACAGCCTACAATGAGCAGTTCTTC. Its translation is CASSQQPPGTAYNEQFF.

In this sample, this clone turned up a few times. This chain uses TRBV4-1 with TRBJ1-1; unclear D gene. The length of the CDR3 is 14 residues. Germline V gives CDR1 MGHRA, CDR2 YSYEKL. The V end lost 0 bases, the J end lost 1 base, and 6 bases lay between the germline ends. The CDR3 region has the DNA TGCGCCAGCAGCCAAGAAGGGTGGAACACTGAAGCTTTCTTT. Translated: CASSQEGWNTEAFF.

The chain recombines TRBV9 with TRBJ2-7, with TRBD2 matching over 9 bases. Looked up from germline, CDR1 is SGDLS and CDR2 is YYNGEE. The CDR3 covers 15 residues. Losses at the gene ends were 3 bases for V and 6 bases for J; bases not matched to a gene: 10. The CDR3 here is CASSEGVAGVLEQYF. In DNA, the CDR3 is TGTGCCAGCAGCGAGGGGGTAGCGGGAGTCCTCGAGCAGTACTTC. The whole variable domain, remainder taken from reference TRBV9 and TRBJ2-7, is DSGVTQTPKHLITATGQRVTLRCSPRSGDLSVYWYQQSLDQGLQFLIQYYNGEERAKGNILERFSAQQFPDLHSELNLSSLELGDSALYFCASSEGVAGVLEQYFGPGTRLTVT.

This sequence joins TRBV18 and TRBJ1-2, with TRBD1 identical over 12 bases. V gave up 3 bases and J gave up 7 bases; unmatched junction bases: 9. This CDR3 is built from 16 residues. The germline gives CDR1 KGHSH, CDR2 LQKENI. The DNA for the CDR3 is TGTGCCAGCTCACCGGGGACAGGGGGCATCCAGGGTGGCTACACCTTC. This translates into CASSPGTGGIQGGYTF.

This chain links TRBV6-6 with TRBJ2-7; TRBD2 might be the D (6 bases). Trimming cost V 4 bases and J 2 bases, with 12 bases left between them. CDR3 length equals 14 residues. Germline-derived CDR1 and CDR2 are MNHNY and SVGAGI (reference sequence). CDR3 DNA sequence: TGTGCCAGCAGTTCCGGGACTCGCGCCTACGAGCAGTACTTC. Translating it yields CASSSGTRAYEQYF.

This clone showed up just a few times. This chain links TRBV19 with TRBJ1-1; the match to TRBD1 covers 12 bases. The J segment lost 1 base and the V segment lost 4 bases, leaving 4 bases of the junction unmatched. There are 16 residues in the CDR3. The germline V gene encodes CDR1 LNHDA and CDR2 SQIVND (reference sequence). CDR3 in DNA: TGTGCCAGTAGTAGGGGGACAGGGGGCGCGAACACTGAAGCTTTCTTT. Translation: CASSRGTGGANTEAFF.

This chain connects TRBV7-9 to TRBJ2-1; 9 bases fit TRBD2. Germline V lookup: CDR1 SEHNR, CDR2 FQNEAQ (reference sequence). V lost 3 bases to trimming and J lost 6 bases; unmatched junction nucleotides: 6. CDR3 size: 15 residues. CDR3 sequence (DNA): TGTGCCAGCAGCTTTAGCGGGAGCTCCCCCAATGAGCAGTTCTTC. As protein: CASSFSGSSPNEQFF.